What follows are 5 T cell receptor beta chains derived from one specimen sequenced in a study of blood T cell repertoires in COVID-19. Produced via immunoSEQ multiplex PCR; TCRdb's table is partial and in-frame only. The sample includes 35,000 to 45,000 clones, 75% to 90% seen only once; the top ten take about 4%. Sequenced input: peripheral blood. These receptors originate from a man aged 55 to 70 with acute or convalescent COVID-19.

The gene calls are TRBV9 and TRBJ1-2; D is undetermined. The CDR3 spans 12 residues. Trimming stripped 0 bases from V and 8 bases from J, with 8 bases between. Germline V gene lookup returns CDR1 SGDLS and CDR2 YYNGEE. CDR3 nucleotides: TGTGCCAGCAGCGTAGGAGGAGGCGGCTACACCTTC. It is translated as CASSVGGGGYTF. Filled out from reference TRBV9 and TRBJ1-2, the complete variable domain reads DSGVTQTPKHLITATGQRVTLRCSPRSGDLSVYWYQQSLDQGLQFLIQYYNGEERAKGNILERFSAQQFPDLHSELNLSSLELGDSALYFCASSVGGGGYTFGSGTRLTVV.

The rearrangement uses TRBV6-4 and TRBJ1-1; D is uncertain. This CDR3 region has 13 residues. Germline CDR1 reads MRHNA; CDR2 reads SNTAGT. Trimming left V 6 bases short and J 0 bases short, with 8 bases between. CDR3 residues: CASSAQVNTEAFF. CDR3 DNA sequence: TGTGCCAGCAGCGCCCAGGTGAACACTGAAGCTTTCTTT.

This chain connects TRBV7-9 to TRBJ2-7, with TRBD1 matching 7 bases. CDR1 and CDR2 (germline): SEHNR, FQNEAQ (reference sequence). This CDR3 region has 15 residues. Unmatched junction bases numbered 10, after V lost 4 bases and J lost 4 bases. As DNA, the CDR3 is TGTGCCAGCAGCTCCCCTCGGGACAGTCCGTACGAGCAGTACTTC. Translation: CASSSPRDSPYEQYF. The complete variable domain, with remaining parts taken from reference TRBV7-9 and TRBJ2-7, reads DTGVSQNPRHKITKRGQNVTFRCDPISEHNRLYWYRQTLGQGPEFLTYFQNEAQLEKSRLLSDRFSAERPKGSFSTLEIQRTEQGDSAMYLCASSSPRDSPYEQYFGPGTRLTVT.

CDR3: CAWTRSRGGYGYTF. In nucleotides, the CDR3 is TGTGCCTGGACCCGGAGTAGGGGGGGCTATGGCTACACCTTC. The chain links TRBV30 to TRBJ1-2; a possible D gene is TRBD1 (6 bases). The germline CDR1 and CDR2 sequences are GTSNPN and SVGIG (reference sequence). The CDR3 loop spans 14 amino acids. The V gene lost 4 bases and the J gene lost 4 bases, with 16 bases spanning the gap.

The chain links TRBV11-2 to TRBJ2-7; TRBD2 is a possible D gene (5 bases). V lost 5 bases to trimming and J lost 2 bases, with 13 bases between them. This CDR3 region has 14 residues. The germline V gene has CDR1 SGHAT and CDR2 FQNNGV. The CDR3 loop is CASSRPTGTYEQYF. CDR3 DNA sequence: TGTGCCAGCAGCCGTCCCACCGGGACCTACGAGCAGTACTTC.